This TCR beta chain stems from a study of T cells after yellow fever vaccination. TCRdb re-derived calls from the 5' RACE reads in MiXCR, one entry per CDR3 protein. This sample has 250,000 to 400,000 distinct CDR3 sequences, with approximately 4% found just once. This clonotype was counted a few times. With 5 bases removed from V and 5 bases from J, the gap between germline ends came to 12 bases. The germline V gene has CDR1 MNHEY and CDR2 SVGAGI. The CDR3 consists of 13 residues. The source is a man between 18 and 35 years old who received the YFV17D yellow fever vaccine. V is TRBV6-5 and J is TRBJ2-5; D not certain. Material: PBMCs, obtained 5 days after the yellow fever booster vaccination. The CDR3 loop reads CASSPPYGETQYF. The CDR3 region has the DNA TGTGCCAGCAGTCCCCCTTACGGTGAGACCCAGTACTTC.